These 7 T cell receptor beta chains came from one sample sequenced in a study of shared clonotypes between healthy human individuals. Sequencing used immunoSEQ multiplex PCR; TCRdb keeps in-frame clones, though not all of them. The sample includes roughly 2.2 million clones, 80% to 95% of them seen just once. Source material: naive CD4+ T cells from PBMCs. The subset was: CD45RA+ positively selected. Receptors originate from a man younger than 30 in good health. Some clones in this sample may be carry-over from other donors' samples.

This sequence joins TRBV21-1 and TRBJ2-7; the table names TRBD2, a call not compared with the DNA. TRBV21-1 is termed a pseudogene. The CDR3 totals 16 residues. CDR3 sequence reads: CASSKVYAGVPYEQYF. The CDR3 coding sequence is TGTGCCAGCAGCAAAGTCTATGCCGGAGTCCCCTACGAGCAGTACTTC.

The chain uses TRBV4-2 and TRBJ1-1; D is unclear. Germline values: CDR1 LGHNA, CDR2 YNFKEQ. Trimming left V 4 bases short and J 3 bases short, with 15 bases between. The CDR3 consists of 15 residues. The CDR3 DNA reads TGTGCCAGCAGCCTACCCAGCGCAAGCTACACTGAAGCTTTCTTT. Translating it yields CASSLPSASYTEAFF.

CDR3 nucleotide sequence: TGTGCCAGCAGTACCCATACAGGGGGCACGCTTGGCTACACCTTC. This encodes CASSTHTGGTLGYTF. The gene calls are TRBV6-5 and TRBJ1-2, with 9 positions matching TRBD1. Losses at the gene ends were 5 bases for V and 7 bases for J; bases not matched to a gene: 11. Germline CDR1 reads MNHEY; CDR2 reads SVGAGI. This CDR3 is 15 amino acids long.

The rearrangement links TRBV29-1 to TRBJ2-7, with TRBD1 identical over 7 bases. This CDR3 is 14 amino acids long. Germline values: CDR1 SQVTM, CDR2 ANQGSEA. J was trimmed by 3 bases and V by 6 bases; bases with no gene match: 11. CDR3: CSVADTGANYEQYF. CDR3 nucleotide sequence: TGCAGCGTCGCCGACACAGGGGCTAACTACGAGCAGTACTTC.

The chain links TRBV29-1 to TRBJ1-1, with D tentatively TRBD1 (5 bases). This CDR3 spans 15 amino acids. Between the trimmed V and J ends, which lost 3 bases and 0 bases, there was a span of 14 bases. CDR1 is SQVTM and CDR2 is ANQGSEA in the germline V gene. The CDR3 reads CSVEGREPMNTEAFF. The CDR3 DNA reads TGCAGCGTTGAGGGCAGGGAACCTATGAACACTGAAGCTTTCTTT.

The rearrangement joins TRBV10-3 to TRBJ1-2; 7 bases line up with TRBD1. Unmatched junction bases numbered 8, after V lost 5 bases and J lost 8 bases. The germline gives CDR1 ENHRY, CDR2 SYGVKD. The CDR3 length is 13 residues. The CDR3 DNA is TGTGCCATCAGTCAAGCAGGGGGTCGGGGCTACACCTTC. It yields the protein CAISQAGGRGYTF.

V gene TRBV30 combines with J gene TRBJ1-5; perhaps TRBD1 as D (5 bases). CDR1 is GTSNPN, CDR2 SVGIG, per germline (reference sequence). V was shortened by 1 base and J by 6 bases, with 10 bases between the two germline ends. The CDR3 covers 13 residues. The DNA for the CDR3 is TGTGCCTGGAGTGATGGGGCCGGTCAGCCCCAGCATTTT. Amino acid sequence: CAWSDGAGQPQHF.